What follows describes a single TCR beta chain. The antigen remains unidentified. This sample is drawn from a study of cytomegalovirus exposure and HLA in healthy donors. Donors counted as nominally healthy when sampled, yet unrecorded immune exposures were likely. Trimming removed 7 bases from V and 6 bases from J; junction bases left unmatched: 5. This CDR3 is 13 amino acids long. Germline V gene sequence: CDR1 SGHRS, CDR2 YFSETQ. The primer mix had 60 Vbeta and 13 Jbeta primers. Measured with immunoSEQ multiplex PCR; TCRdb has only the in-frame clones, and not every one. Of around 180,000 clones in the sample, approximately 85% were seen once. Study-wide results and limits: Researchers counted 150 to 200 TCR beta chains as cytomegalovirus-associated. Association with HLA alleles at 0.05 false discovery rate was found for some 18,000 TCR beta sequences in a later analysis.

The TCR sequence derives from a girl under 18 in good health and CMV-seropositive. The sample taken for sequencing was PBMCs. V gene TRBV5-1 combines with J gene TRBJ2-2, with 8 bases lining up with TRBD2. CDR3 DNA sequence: TGCGCCAGCGGGACGGGGGGGCCCGGGGAGCTGTTTTTT. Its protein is CASGTGGPGELFF.